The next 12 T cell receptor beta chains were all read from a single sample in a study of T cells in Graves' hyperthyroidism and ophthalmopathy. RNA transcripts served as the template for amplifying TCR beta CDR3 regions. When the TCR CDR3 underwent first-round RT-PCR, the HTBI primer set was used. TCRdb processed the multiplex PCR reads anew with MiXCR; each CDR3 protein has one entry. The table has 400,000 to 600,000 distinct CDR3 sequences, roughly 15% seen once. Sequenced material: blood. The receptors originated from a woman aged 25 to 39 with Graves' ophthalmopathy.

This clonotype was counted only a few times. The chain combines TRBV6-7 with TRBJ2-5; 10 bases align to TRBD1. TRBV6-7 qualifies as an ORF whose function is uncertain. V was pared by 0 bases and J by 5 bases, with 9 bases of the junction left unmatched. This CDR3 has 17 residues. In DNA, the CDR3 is TGTGCCAGCAGTTACTCGAGTCGGGACAGGGGAAGGGAGACCCAGTACTTC. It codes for CASSYSSRDRGRETQYF.

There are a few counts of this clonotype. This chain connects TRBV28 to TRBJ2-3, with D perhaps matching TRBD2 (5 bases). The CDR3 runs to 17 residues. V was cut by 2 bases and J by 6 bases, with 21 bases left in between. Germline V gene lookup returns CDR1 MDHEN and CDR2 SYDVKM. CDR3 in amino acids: CASSLGGPDALRDTQYF. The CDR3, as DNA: TGTGCCAGCAGTTTAGGCGGGCCGGACGCACTGCGGGATACGCAGTATTTT. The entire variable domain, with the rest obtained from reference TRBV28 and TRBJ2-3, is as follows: DVKVTQSSRYLVKRTGEKVFLECVQDMDHENMFWYRQDPGLGLRLIYFSYDVKMKEKGDIPEGYSVSREKKERFSLILESASTNQTSMYLCASSLGGPDALRDTQYFGPGTRLTVL.

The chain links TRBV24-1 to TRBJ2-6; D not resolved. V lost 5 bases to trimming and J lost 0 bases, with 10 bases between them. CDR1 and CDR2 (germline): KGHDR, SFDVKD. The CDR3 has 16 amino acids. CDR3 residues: CATSAGSISGANVLTF. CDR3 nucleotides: TGTGCCACCAGTGCTGGAAGTATCTCTGGGGCCAACGTCCTGACTTTC.

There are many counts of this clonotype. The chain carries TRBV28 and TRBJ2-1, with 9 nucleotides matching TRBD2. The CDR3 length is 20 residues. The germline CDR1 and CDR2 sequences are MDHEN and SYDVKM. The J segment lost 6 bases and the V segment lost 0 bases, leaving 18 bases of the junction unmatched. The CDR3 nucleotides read TGTGCCAGCAGTTTATGGAGAGGAGGCGGGAGGGATAATTCGCCCAATGAGCAGTTCTTC. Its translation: CASSLWRGGGRDNSPNEQFF.

CDR3: CATSQRGSYNEQFF. For the CDR3, the DNA is TGTGCCACCTCGCAGCGGGGATCCTACAATGAGCAGTTCTTC. This chain joins TRBV6-1 and TRBJ2-1; 7 bases align to TRBD2. The length of the CDR3 is 14 residues. The V gene's germline CDR1 is MNHNS and CDR2 SASEGT. J was trimmed by 1 base and V by 10 bases; bases with no gene match: 7.

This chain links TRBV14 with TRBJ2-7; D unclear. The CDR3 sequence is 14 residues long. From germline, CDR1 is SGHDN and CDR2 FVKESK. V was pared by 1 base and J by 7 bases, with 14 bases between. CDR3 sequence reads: CASSQVPLDGEQYF. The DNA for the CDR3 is TGTGCCAGCAGCCAAGTACCGCTAGATGGTGAGCAGTACTTC.

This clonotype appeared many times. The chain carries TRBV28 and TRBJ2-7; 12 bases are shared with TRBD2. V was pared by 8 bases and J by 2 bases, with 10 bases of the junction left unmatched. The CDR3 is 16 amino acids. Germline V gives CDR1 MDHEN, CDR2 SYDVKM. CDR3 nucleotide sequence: TGTGCCAGCGGGTCTGTCGCTAGCGGGAGGGCCTACGAGCAGTACTTC. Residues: CASGSVASGRAYEQYF.

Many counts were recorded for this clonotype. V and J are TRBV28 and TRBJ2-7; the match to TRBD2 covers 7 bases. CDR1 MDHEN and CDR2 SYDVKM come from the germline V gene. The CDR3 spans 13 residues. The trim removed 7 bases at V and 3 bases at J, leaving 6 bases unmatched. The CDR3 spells CASTPSGVYEQYF. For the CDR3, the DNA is TGTGCCAGCACGCCTAGCGGAGTCTACGAGCAGTACTTC.

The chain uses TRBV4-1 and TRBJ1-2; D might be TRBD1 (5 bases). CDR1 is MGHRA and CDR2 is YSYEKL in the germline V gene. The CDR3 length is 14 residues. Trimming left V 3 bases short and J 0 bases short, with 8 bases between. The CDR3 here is CASSHDRANYGYTF. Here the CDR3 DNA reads TGCGCCAGCAGCCATGACAGAGCTAACTATGGCTACACCTTC.

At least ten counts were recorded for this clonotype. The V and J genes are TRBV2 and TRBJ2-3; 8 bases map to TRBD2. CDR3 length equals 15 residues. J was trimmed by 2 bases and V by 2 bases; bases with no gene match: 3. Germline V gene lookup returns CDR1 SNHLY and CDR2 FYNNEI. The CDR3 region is CASSETSGYTDTQYF. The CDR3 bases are TGTGCCAGCAGTGAAACTAGCGGCTACACAGATACGCAGTATTTT.

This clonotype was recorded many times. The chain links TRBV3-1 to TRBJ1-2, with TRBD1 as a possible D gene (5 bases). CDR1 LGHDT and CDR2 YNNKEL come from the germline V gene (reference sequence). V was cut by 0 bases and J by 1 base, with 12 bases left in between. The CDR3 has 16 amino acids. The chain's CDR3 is CASSQDGPGSNYGYTF. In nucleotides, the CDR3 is TGTGCCAGCAGCCAAGACGGGCCAGGGAGTAACTATGGCTACACCTTC. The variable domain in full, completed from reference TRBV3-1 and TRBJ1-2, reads DTAVSQTPKYLVTQMGNDKSIKCEQNLGHDTMYWYKQDSKKFLKIMFSYNNKELIINETVPNRFSPKSPDKAHLNLHINSLELGDSAVYFCASSQDGPGSNYGYTFGSGTRLTVV.

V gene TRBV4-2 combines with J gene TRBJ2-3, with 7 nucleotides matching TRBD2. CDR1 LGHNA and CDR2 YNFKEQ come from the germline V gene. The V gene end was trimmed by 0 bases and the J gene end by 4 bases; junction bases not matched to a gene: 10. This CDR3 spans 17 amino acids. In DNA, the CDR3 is TGTGCCAGCAGCCAAGATCGAGACATCACTAGCGCAGATACGCAGTATTTT. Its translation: CASSQDRDITSADTQYF.